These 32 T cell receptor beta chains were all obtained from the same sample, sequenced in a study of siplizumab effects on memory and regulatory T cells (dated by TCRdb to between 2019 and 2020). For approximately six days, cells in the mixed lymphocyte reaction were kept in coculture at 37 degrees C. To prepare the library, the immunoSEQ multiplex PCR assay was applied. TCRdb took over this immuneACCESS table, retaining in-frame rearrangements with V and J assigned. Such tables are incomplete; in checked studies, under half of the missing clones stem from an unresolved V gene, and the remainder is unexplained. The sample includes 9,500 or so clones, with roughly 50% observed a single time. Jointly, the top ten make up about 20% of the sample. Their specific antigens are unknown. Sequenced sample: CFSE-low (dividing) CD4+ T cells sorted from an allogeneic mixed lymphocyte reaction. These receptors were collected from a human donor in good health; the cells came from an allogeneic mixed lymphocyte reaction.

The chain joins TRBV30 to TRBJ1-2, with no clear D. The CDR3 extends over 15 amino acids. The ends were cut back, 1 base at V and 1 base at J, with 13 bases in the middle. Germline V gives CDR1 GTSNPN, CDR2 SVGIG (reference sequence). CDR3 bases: TGTGCCTGGAGTGGAGTAAGGGCCTTTAACTATGGCTACACCTTC. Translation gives CAWSGVRAFNYGYTF.

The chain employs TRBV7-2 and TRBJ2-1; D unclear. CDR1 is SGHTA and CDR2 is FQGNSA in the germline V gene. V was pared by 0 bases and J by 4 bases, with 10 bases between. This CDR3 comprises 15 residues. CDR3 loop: CASSLAPRYYNEQFF. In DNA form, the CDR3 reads TGTGCCAGCAGCTTAGCGCCCAGGTATTACAATGAGCAGTTCTTC.

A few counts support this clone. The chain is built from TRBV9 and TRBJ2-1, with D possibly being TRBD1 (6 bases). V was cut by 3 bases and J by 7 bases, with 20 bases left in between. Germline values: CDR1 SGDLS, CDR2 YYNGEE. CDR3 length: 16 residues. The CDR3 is CASSAQTAGATNEQFF. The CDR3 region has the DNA TGTGCCAGCAGCGCCCAAACGGCAGGGGCTACAAATGAGCAGTTCTTC.

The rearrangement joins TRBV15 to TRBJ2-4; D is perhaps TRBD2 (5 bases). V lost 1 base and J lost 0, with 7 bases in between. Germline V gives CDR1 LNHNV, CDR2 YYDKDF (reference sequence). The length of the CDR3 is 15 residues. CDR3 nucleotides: TGTGCCACCAGCAGAGGCAGCGGAGCCAAAAACATTCAGTACTTC. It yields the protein CATSRGSGAKNIQYF.

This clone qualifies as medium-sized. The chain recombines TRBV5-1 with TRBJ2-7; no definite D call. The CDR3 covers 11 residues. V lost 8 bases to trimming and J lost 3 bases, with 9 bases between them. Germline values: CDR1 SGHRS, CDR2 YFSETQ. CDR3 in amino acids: CASTLNYEQYF. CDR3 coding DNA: TGCGCCAGTACTTTAAACTACGAGCAGTACTTC.

CDR3 nucleotides: TGCGCCAGCAGCTTTGGGTATGAAAACGGGGCCCAGTACTTC. It is translated as CASSFGYENGAQYF. This sequence joins TRBV5-1 and TRBJ2-5, with a possible D match to TRBD2 (5 bases). V was cut by 2 bases and J by 9 bases, with 17 bases left in between. Germline CDR1 reads SGHRS; CDR2 reads YFSETQ. The CDR3 loop spans 14 amino acids.

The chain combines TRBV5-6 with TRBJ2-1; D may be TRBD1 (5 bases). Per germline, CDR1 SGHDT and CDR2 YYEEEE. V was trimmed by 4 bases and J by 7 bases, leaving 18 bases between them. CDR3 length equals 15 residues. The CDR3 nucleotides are TGTGCCAGCAGCCCCATACAGAAGGGGCAAAATGAGCAGTTCTTC. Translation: CASSPIQKGQNEQFF.

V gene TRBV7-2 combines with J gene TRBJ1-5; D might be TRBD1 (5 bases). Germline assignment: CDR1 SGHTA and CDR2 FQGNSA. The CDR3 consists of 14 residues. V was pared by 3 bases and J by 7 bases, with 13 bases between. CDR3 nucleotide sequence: TGTGCCAGCAGCTTGAGGCCAGGGATCCAGCCCCAGCATTTT. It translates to CASSLRPGIQPQHF.

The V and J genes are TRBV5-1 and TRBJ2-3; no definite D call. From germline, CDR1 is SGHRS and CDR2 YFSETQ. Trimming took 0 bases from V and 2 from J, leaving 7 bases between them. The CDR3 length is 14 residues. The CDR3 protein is CASSLGRATDTQYF. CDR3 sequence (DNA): TGCGCCAGCAGCTTGGGTAGGGCCACAGATACGCAGTATTTT.

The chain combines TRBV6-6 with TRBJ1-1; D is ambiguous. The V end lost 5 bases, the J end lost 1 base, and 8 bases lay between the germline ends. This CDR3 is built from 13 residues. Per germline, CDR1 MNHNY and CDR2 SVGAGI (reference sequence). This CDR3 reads CASSQTRNTEAFF. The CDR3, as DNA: TGTGCCAGCAGTCAGACACGGAACACTGAAGCTTTCTTT.

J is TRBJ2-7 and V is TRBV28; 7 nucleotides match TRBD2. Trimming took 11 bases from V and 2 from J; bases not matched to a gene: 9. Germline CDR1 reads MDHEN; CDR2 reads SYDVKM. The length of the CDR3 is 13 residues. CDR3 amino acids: CAHGTKAPYEQYF. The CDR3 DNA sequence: TGTGCCCACGGGACTAAGGCCCCCTACGAGCAGTACTTC.

CDR3 sequence: CASSLVSEGILSYEQYF. In nucleotides, the CDR3 is TGTGCCAGCAGCTTAGTTAGTGAGGGGATTCTCTCCTACGAGCAGTACTTC. This chain links TRBV7-2 with TRBJ2-7; D tentatively fits TRBD1 or TRBD2 (5 bases each). Germline V gene data show CDR1 as SGHTA and CDR2 as FQGNSA. The CDR3 is 17 amino acids. Trimming pared 1 base from V and 0 bases from J, leaving 16 bases between.

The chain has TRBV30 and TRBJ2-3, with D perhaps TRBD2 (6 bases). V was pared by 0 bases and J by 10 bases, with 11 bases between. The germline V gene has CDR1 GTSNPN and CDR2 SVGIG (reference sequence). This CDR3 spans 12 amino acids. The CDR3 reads CAWSVRGIPQYF. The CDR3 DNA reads TGTGCCTGGAGTGTACGGGGGATTCCGCAGTATTTT.

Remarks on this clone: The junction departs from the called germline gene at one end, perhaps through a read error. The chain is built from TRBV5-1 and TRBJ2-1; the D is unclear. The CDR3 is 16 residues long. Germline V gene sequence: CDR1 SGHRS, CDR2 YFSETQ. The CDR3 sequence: CASRTPWGSLYNGQFF. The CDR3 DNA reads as TGCGCCAGCCGAACCCCTTGGGGATCTCTTTACAATGGGCAGTTCTTC.

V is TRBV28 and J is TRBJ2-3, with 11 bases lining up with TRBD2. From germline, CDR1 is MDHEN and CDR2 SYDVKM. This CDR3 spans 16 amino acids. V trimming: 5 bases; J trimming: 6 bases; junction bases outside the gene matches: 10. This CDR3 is CASSTSLAGAYDTQYF. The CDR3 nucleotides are TGTGCCAGCAGTACCTCACTAGCGGGAGCTTACGATACGCAGTATTTT.

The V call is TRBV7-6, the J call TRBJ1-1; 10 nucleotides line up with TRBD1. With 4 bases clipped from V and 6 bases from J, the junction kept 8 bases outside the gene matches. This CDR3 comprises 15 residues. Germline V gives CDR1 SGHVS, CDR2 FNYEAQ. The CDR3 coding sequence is TGTGCCAGCAGCTCGTCCGGGACAGGGGCCCCTGAAGCTTTCTTT. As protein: CASSSSGTGAPEAFF.

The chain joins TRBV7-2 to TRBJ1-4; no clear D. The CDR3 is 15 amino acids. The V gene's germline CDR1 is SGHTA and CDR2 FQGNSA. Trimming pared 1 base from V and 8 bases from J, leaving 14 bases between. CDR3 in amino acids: CASSLEVTRKEKLFF. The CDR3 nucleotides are TGTGCCAGCAGCTTAGAGGTTACGAGGAAAGAAAAACTGTTTTTT.

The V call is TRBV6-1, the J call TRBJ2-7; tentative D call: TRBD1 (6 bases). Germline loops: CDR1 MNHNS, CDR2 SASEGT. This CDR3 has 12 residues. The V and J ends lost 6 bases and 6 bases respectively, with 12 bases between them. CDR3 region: CASSATGIEQYF. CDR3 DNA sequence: TGTGCCAGCAGCGCAACAGGGATCGAGCAGTACTTC.

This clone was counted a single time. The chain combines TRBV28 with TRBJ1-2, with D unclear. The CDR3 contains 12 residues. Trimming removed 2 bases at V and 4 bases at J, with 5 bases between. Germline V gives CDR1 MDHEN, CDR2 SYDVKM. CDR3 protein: CASSLVSYGYTF. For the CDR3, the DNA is TGTGCCAGCAGTTTAGTGTCCTATGGCTACACCTTC.

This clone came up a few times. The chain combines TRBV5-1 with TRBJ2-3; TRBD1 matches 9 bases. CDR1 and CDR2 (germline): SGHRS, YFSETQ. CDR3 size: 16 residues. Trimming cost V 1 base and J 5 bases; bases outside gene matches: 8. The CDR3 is CASSLMVQGAGDTQYF. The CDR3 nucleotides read TGCGCCAGCAGCTTGATGGTACAGGGGGCTGGAGATACGCAGTATTTT.

The CDR3 DNA is TGTGCCAGCAGTTCCCTAATTTTGAGGGTAGGGACTAGCCGAGACGTTAACACCGGGGAGCTGTTTTTT. Encoded protein: CASSSLILRVGTSRDVNTGELFF. This chain connects TRBV28 to TRBJ2-2; 9 nucleotides align to TRBD2. This CDR3 is 23 amino acids long. CDR1 is MDHEN, CDR2 SYDVKM, per germline. After removal of 4 bases from V and 2 bases from J, the junction contained 26 bases not matched to a gene.

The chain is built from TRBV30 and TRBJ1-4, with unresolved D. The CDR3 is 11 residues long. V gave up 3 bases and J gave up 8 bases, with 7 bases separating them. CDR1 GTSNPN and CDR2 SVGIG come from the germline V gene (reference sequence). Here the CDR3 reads CAWSLREKLFF. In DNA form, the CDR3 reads TGTGCCTGGAGCCTCCGGGAAAAACTGTTTTTT. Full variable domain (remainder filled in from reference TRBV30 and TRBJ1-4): SQTIHQWPATLVQPVGSPLSLECTVEGTSNPNLYWYRQAAGRGLQLLFYSVGIGQISSEVPQNLSASRPQDRQFILSSKKLLLSDSGFYLCAWSLREKLFFGSGTQLSVL.

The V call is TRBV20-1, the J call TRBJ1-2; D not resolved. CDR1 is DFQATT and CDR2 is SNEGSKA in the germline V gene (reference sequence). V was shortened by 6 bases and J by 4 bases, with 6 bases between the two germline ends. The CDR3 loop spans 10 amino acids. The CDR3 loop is CSAEFYGYTF. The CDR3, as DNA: TGCAGTGCCGAGTTCTATGGCTACACCTTC.

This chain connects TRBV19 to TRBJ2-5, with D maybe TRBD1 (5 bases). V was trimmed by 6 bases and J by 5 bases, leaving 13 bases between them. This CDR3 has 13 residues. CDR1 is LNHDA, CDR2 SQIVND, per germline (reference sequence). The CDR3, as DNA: TGTGCCAGTAGCAGGGCTTTCACGGAGACCCAGTACTTC. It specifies CASSRAFTETQYF.

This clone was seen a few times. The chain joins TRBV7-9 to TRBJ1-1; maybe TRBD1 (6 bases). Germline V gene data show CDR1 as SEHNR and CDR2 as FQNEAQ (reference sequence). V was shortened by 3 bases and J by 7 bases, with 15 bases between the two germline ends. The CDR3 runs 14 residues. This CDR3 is CASSLAGAPFEAFF. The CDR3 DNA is TGTGCCAGCAGCTTGGCAGGGGCCCCCTTTGAAGCTTTCTTT. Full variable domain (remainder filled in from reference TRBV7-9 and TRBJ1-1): DTGVSQNPRHKITKRGQNVTFRCDPISEHNRLYWYRQTLGQGPEFLTYFQNEAQLEKSRLLSDRFSAERPKGSFSTLEIQRTEQGDSAMYLCASSLAGAPFEAFFGQGTRLTVV.

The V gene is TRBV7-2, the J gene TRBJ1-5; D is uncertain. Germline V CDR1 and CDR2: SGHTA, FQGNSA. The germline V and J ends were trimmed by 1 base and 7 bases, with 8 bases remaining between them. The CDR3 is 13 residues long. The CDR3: CASSLEGRQPQHF. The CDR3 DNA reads TGTGCCAGCAGCTTAGAAGGGAGACAGCCCCAGCATTTT.

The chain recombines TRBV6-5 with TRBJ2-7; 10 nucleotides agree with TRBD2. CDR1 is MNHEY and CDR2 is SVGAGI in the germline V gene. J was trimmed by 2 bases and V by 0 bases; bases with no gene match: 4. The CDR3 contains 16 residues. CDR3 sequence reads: CASSYSALAGAYEQYF. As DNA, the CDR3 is TGTGCCAGCAGTTACTCGGCGCTAGCGGGAGCCTACGAGCAGTACTTC.

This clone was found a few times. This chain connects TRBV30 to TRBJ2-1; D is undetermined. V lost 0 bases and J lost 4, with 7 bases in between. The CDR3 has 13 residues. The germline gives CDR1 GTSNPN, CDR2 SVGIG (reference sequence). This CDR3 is CAWSVRFYNEQFF. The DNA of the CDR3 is TGTGCCTGGAGTGTGAGGTTTTACAATGAGCAGTTCTTC.

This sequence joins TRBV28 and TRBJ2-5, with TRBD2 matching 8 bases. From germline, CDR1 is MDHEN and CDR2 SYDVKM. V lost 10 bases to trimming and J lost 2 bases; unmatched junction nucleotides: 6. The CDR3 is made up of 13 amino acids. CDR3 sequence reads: CATILADQETQYF. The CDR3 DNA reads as TGTGCCACTATACTAGCGGATCAAGAGACCCAGTACTTC.

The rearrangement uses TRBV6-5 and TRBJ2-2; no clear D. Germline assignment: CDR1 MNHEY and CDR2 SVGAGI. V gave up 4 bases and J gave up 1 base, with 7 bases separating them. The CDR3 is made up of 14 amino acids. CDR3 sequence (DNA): TGTGCCAGCAGTTTTGAGTTGAACACCGGGGAGCTGTTTTTT. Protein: CASSFELNTGELFF.

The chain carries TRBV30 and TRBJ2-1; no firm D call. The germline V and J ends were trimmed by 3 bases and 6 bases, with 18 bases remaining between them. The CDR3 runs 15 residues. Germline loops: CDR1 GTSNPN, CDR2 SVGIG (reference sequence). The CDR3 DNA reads TGTGCCTGGAGCCGGAACTTTAAGAAGGCCAATGAGCAGTTCTTC. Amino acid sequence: CAWSRNFKKANEQFF.

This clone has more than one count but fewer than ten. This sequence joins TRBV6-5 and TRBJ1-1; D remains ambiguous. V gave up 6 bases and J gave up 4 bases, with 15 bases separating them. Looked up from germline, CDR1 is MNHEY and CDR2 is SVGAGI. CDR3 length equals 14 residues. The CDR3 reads CASRTEGGGTEAFF. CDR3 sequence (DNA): TGTGCCAGCAGGACGGAGGGCGGCGGCACTGAAGCTTTCTTT.